One and the same sample provided the 30 T cell receptor beta chains below, sequenced in a study of cytomegalovirus exposure and HLA in healthy donors. 60 Vbeta and 13 Jbeta primers were used in PCR. The protocol was immunoSEQ multiplex PCR, while the TCRdb copy is restricted to in-frame clones and leaves out a portion. Its table records approximately 120,000 clones. The material sequenced was PBMCs. Every receptor here comes from a man aged 25 to 40 in good health and CMV-seronegative.

Here the CDR3 reads CASSLTAGATNEQFF. The CDR3 DNA reads TGTGCCAGCAGTTTAACGGCGGGAGCAACCAATGAGCAGTTCTTC. The chain carries TRBV27 and TRBJ2-1; 7 nucleotides agree with TRBD2. The CDR3 runs to 15 residues. Trimming cost V 2 bases and J 6 bases; bases outside gene matches: 7. CDR1 and CDR2 from the germline V gene are MNHEY and SMNVEV (reference sequence).

This chain connects TRBV19 to TRBJ2-7, with 10 bases fitting TRBD2. J gave up 0 bases and V 5 bases, and 7 bases lay outside the gene matches. The germline CDR1 and CDR2 sequences are LNHDA and SQIVND (reference sequence). The CDR3 runs 16 residues. The CDR3 spells CASSFGLAEGSYEQYF. In nucleotides, the CDR3 is TGTGCCAGTAGTTTTGGACTAGCGGAGGGCTCCTACGAGCAGTACTTC.

The chain combines TRBV27 with TRBJ2-7; possible D gene TRBD2, 5 bases. CDR1 and CDR2 from the germline V gene are MNHEY and SMNVEV (reference sequence). With 8 bases removed from V and 2 bases from J, the gap between germline ends came to 13 bases. The CDR3 spans 13 residues. CDR3 region: CASSDGGPYEQYF. CDR3 sequence (DNA): TGTGCCAGCTCGGACGGAGGACCCTACGAGCAGTACTTC.

This chain connects TRBV7-9 to TRBJ1-4; no firm D call. Germline assignment: CDR1 SEHNR and CDR2 FQNEAQ (reference sequence). Trimming shortened V by 7 bases and J by 2 bases, and 11 bases separated the two germline ends. This CDR3 has 14 residues. The CDR3 loop reads CASTRGMTNEKLFF. The CDR3 DNA sequence: TGTGCCAGCACCCGCGGAATGACTAATGAAAAACTGTTTTTT.

The V call is TRBV18, the J call TRBJ2-2; D not certain. This CDR3 is built from 15 residues. Trimming pared 0 bases from V and 2 bases from J, leaving 7 bases between. Germline-derived CDR1 and CDR2 are KGHSH and LQKENI. The chain's CDR3 is CASSPPEVNTGELFF. The DNA for the CDR3 is TGTGCCAGCTCACCACCAGAGGTTAACACCGGGGAGCTGTTTTTT.

V is TRBV28 and J is TRBJ1-2; 9 nucleotides agree with TRBD1. This CDR3 has 14 amino acids. From germline, CDR1 is MDHEN and CDR2 SYDVKM. With 6 bases clipped from V and 3 bases from J, the junction kept 5 bases outside the gene matches. The CDR3 is CASRGDRAYYGYTF. CDR3 nucleotides: TGTGCCAGCAGGGGGGACAGGGCCTACTATGGCTACACCTTC.

The chain is built from TRBV25-1 and TRBJ1-1; tentatively, D is TRBD1 (5 bases). From germline, CDR1 is MGHDK and CDR2 SYGVNS. The CDR3 is 16 residues long. Trimming stripped 2 bases from V and 3 bases from J, with 16 bases between. This CDR3 reads CASSEGGKGVYTEAFF. In nucleotides, the CDR3 is TGTGCCAGCAGTGAAGGGGGGAAGGGAGTCTACACTGAAGCTTTCTTT.

The V gene is TRBV2, the J gene TRBJ2-5; D is possibly TRBD1 (6 bases). The J call may be faulty, since TRBJ2-7 better matches the DNA end. Germline CDR1 SNHLY, CDR2 FYNNEI. CDR3 length: 14 amino acids. CDR3 coding DNA: TGTGCTTGGACTGGGACATATTTTCTGGGCGAGCAGTACTTC. As protein: CAWTGTYFLGEQYF.

CDR3 nucleotides: TGTGCCAGCAGCTTACGCGACAGGGGGAGAGGCTACACCTTC. It specifies CASSLRDRGRGYTF. The chain couples TRBV7-8 to TRBJ1-2; the match to TRBD1 covers 9 bases. This CDR3 spans 14 amino acids. In germline, CDR1 is SGHVS, CDR2 FQNEAQ. Losses at the gene ends were 2 bases for V and 8 bases for J; bases not matched to a gene: 6.

The rearrangement uses TRBV30 and TRBJ2-1, with D perhaps TRBD1 (5 bases). The CDR3 sequence is 14 residues long. Germline lookup yields CDR1 GTSNPN and CDR2 SVGIG (reference sequence). V shed 0 bases and J shed 6 bases, with 12 bases lying between them. In nucleotides, the CDR3 is TGTGCCTGGAGTGTAGACAGCCGCCCCAATGAGCAGTTCTTC. Its protein is CAWSVDSRPNEQFF.

This chain connects TRBV10-3 to TRBJ2-7, with D perhaps TRBD1 (6 bases). Looked up from germline, CDR1 is ENHRY and CDR2 is SYGVKD. This CDR3 spans 14 amino acids. V was pared by 6 bases and J by 4 bases, with 16 bases between. The CDR3: CAISAGQSLYEQYF. CDR3 DNA sequence: TGTGCCATCAGCGCCGGACAGTCTTTATACGAGCAGTACTTC.

This chain connects TRBV2 to TRBJ2-1; 7 bases are shared with TRBD1. The trim removed 6 bases at V and 2 bases at J, leaving 10 bases unmatched. The CDR3 spans 16 residues. Germline lookup yields CDR1 SNHLY and CDR2 FYNNEI. The CDR3 nucleotides read TGTGCCAGCAGGTCCGGGACAGCCCTTCCCTACAATGAGCAGTTCTTC. Residues: CASRSGTALPYNEQFF.

The chain joins TRBV2 to TRBJ1-1, with D possibly TRBD1 on 6 matching bases. Germline V gene lookup returns CDR1 SNHLY and CDR2 FYNNEI. This CDR3 has 14 amino acids. V was cut by 6 bases and J by 6 bases, with 17 bases left in between. The CDR3, as DNA: TGTGCCAGCAGCCCGGACAGAGGACATTCTGAAGCTTTCTTT. It encodes CASSPDRGHSEAFF. Based on the CDR3 plus reference TRBV2 and TRBJ1-1, the full variable domain is EPEVTQTPSHQVTQMGQEVILRCVPISNHLYFYWYRQILGQKVEFLVSFYNNEISEKSEIFDDQFSVERPDGSNFTLKIRSTKLEDSAMYFCASSPDRGHSEAFFGQGTRLTVV.

The chain links TRBV7-9 to TRBJ2-1, with D maybe TRBD2 (5 bases). The CDR3 consists of 15 residues. V lost 5 bases and J lost 3, with 14 bases in between. Germline values: CDR1 SEHNR, CDR2 FQNEAQ (reference sequence). The CDR3 region has the DNA TGTGCCAGCAGCACCCGGGAACAGTTCTACAATGAGCAGTTCTTC. This codes for CASSTREQFYNEQFF.

The CDR3 spells CASSSRLADYNEQFF. The DNA for the CDR3 is TGTGCCAGCAGCTCCCGACTAGCGGACTACAATGAGCAGTTCTTC. This rearrangement joins TRBV7-3 to TRBJ2-1; 9 bases map to TRBD2. J lost 3 bases, V lost 4 bases, and 4 bases had no gene match. From germline, CDR1 is SGHTA and CDR2 FQGTGA. This CDR3 comprises 15 residues.

The chain has TRBV18 and TRBJ2-6; a possible D gene is TRBD2 (7 bases). Germline CDR1 KGHSH, CDR2 LQKENI. Between the trimmed V and J ends, which lost 0 bases and 0 bases, there was a span of 15 bases. The CDR3 runs to 19 residues. The CDR3 DNA sequence: TGTGCCAGCTCACCACCAATCCCGGGGGGCGCCTCTGGGGCCAACGTCCTGACTTTC. It is translated as CASSPPIPGGASGANVLTF.

The chain recombines TRBV29-1 with TRBJ2-5, with D unresolved. CDR1 and CDR2 from the germline V gene are SQVTM and ANQGSEA. The V end lost 7 bases, the J end lost 5 bases, and 11 bases lay between the germline ends. This CDR3 region has 11 residues. This chain's CDR3 is CSADELETQYF. CDR3 bases: TGCAGCGCCGATGAGCTTGAGACCCAGTACTTC.

A remark on this clone: Other DNA sequences in the sample encode the same CDR3. This chain joins TRBV27 and TRBJ1-1, with D perhaps TRBD1 (5 bases). The CDR3 sequence is 12 residues long. The V end lost 7 bases, the J end lost 3 bases, and 9 bases lay between the germline ends. Germline V gives CDR1 MNHEY, CDR2 SMNVEV (reference sequence). The CDR3 is CASKGAYTEAFF. CDR3 nucleotides: TGTGCCAGCAAAGGGGCGTACACTGAAGCTTTCTTT.

The gene calls are TRBV4-3 and TRBJ2-7; maybe TRBD2 (6 bases). The CDR3 consists of 15 residues. V lost 4 bases, J lost 1 base, and 14 bases lay in between. Germline CDR1 LGHNA, CDR2 YSLEER. Here the CDR3 DNA reads TGCGCCAGCAGCCCCCGGGCCGGAGGGTCCTACGAGCAGTACTTC. This encodes CASSPRAGGSYEQYF.

The CDR3 coding sequence is TGTGCCAGCACCACCAATGCCCCCGGGACCCAGTACTTC. This codes for CASTTNAPGTQYF. V and J are TRBV6-5 and TRBJ2-5; D is uncertain. V was pared by 7 bases and J by 7 bases, with 16 bases between. This CDR3 has 13 amino acids. The germline gives CDR1 MNHEY, CDR2 SVGAGI.

This chain joins TRBV18 and TRBJ1-5; D is possibly TRBD1 (6 bases). CDR3 length: 14 amino acids. The germline V gene encodes CDR1 KGHSH and CDR2 LQKENI. The V end lost 6 bases, the J end lost 6 bases, and 15 bases lay between the germline ends. CDR3 sequence reads: CASSSLGAAQPQHF. CDR3 nucleotides: TGTGCCAGCTCTTCTCTGGGGGCTGCTCAGCCCCAGCATTTT.

V and J are TRBV5-8 and TRBJ1-5; 8 positions match TRBD1. Germline V gene data show CDR1 as SGHTS and CDR2 as YDEGEE. J gave up 0 bases and V 2 bases, and 10 bases lay outside the gene matches. This CDR3 region has 18 residues. The CDR3 nucleotides read TGTGCCAGCAGCTTTCGGCGGACAGGGAATTATAGCAATCAGCCCCAGCATTTT. It codes for CASSFRRTGNYSNQPQHF. Filled out from reference TRBV5-8 and TRBJ1-5, the complete variable domain reads EAGVTQSPTHLIKTRGQQATLRCSPISGHTSVYWYQQALGLGLQFLLWYDEGEERNRGNFPPRFSGRQFPNYSSELNVNALELEDSALYLCASSFRRTGNYSNQPQHFGDGTRLSIL.

This chain joins TRBV4-1 and TRBJ2-7; D possibly corresponds to TRBD1 (6 bases). The CDR3 spans 15 residues. The V gene lost 0 bases and the J gene lost 3 bases, with 12 bases spanning the gap. From germline, CDR1 is MGHRA and CDR2 YSYEKL. CDR3 in amino acids: CASSQEGTRIYEQYF. For the CDR3, the DNA is TGCGCCAGCAGCCAAGAAGGGACAAGAATCTACGAGCAGTACTTC.

As to this clone: The same CDR3 is also encoded by other DNA sequences in this sample. The chain carries TRBV6-1 and TRBJ1-2; the match to TRBD1 covers 7 bases. Germline V gene data show CDR1 as MNHNS and CDR2 as SASEGT. After removal of 0 bases from V and 5 bases from J, the junction contained 9 bases not matched to a gene. The CDR3 loop spans 16 amino acids. The CDR3 DNA reads as TGTGCCAGCAGTGAAGCGCTCGGACAGGCTGGGTATGGCTACACCTTC. Translated, it gives CASSEALGQAGYGYTF.

The chain's CDR3 is CASSLIREVWVETQYF. Written as DNA, the CDR3 is TGTGCCAGCTCACTCATCAGGGAAGTATGGGTCGAGACCCAGTACTTC. This chain joins TRBV18 and TRBJ2-5; D is possibly TRBD1 (5 bases). Germline CDR1 KGHSH, CDR2 LQKENI. V was pared by 4 bases and J by 5 bases, with 20 bases between. The CDR3 totals 16 residues.

This chain links TRBV28 with TRBJ2-7, with a tentative D call TRBD2 (5 bases). The CDR3 length is 15 residues. Germline CDR1 and CDR2: MDHEN and SYDVKM. V lost 5 bases, J lost 3 bases, and 17 bases lay in between. CDR3 region: CASSPSGSGSYEQYF. DNA of the CDR3: TGTGCCAGCAGTCCGTCCGGTTCTGGGAGCTACGAGCAGTACTTC.

A note on this clone: This sample includes further DNA sequences coding for the same CDR3. The rearrangement uses TRBV6-5 and TRBJ2-7; no clear D. Germline lookup yields CDR1 MNHEY and CDR2 SVGAGI. V was clipped by 0 bases and J by 3 bases, with 6 bases between them. The CDR3 loop spans 13 amino acids. Here the CDR3 reads CASSYSSSYEQYF. CDR3 coding DNA: TGTGCCAGCAGTTACTCATCTAGCTACGAGCAGTACTTC.

This chain uses TRBV7-6 with TRBJ2-7; D gene unclear. Trimming pared 1 base from V and 3 bases from J, leaving 7 bases between. CDR3 length: 13 amino acids. Germline lookup yields CDR1 SGHVS and CDR2 FNYEAQ. Written as DNA, the CDR3 is TGTGCCAGCAGCTTAGACAGCTACTACGAGCAGTACTTC. Translated: CASSLDSYYEQYF.

The chain links TRBV2 to TRBJ1-1; weak D call: TRBD1 (6 bases). This CDR3 contains 12 residues. Trimming pared 8 bases from V and 8 bases from J, leaving 15 bases between. Germline assignment: CDR1 SNHLY and CDR2 FYNNEI. The CDR3 bases are TGTGCCAGCCTCCAGTCAGGGGTCGAAGCTTTCTTT. Residues: CASLQSGVEAFF.

The chain is built from TRBV19 and TRBJ1-2; 8 nucleotides align to TRBD1. V trimming: 6 bases; J trimming: 10 bases; junction bases outside the gene matches: 25. This CDR3 has 18 residues. Germline V gene lookup returns CDR1 LNHDA and CDR2 SQIVND (reference sequence). This CDR3 is CASSMRGDRGGPWPYYTF. The CDR3 nucleotides are TGTGCCAGTAGCATGAGGGGAGACAGGGGAGGCCCCTGGCCCTACTACACCTTC.